This T cell receptor (beta chain) is drawn from a study of blood T cell repertoires in COVID-19. Whole-study context: T cells, B-cell-depleted T cells, or PBMCs supplied cDNA or gDNA.

The CDR3 spans 14 residues. Germline CDR1 and CDR2: MNHEY and SVGAGI. V was clipped by 10 bases and J by 3 bases; unmatched bases: 9. This table comes from immunoSEQ multiplex PCR, and its TCRdb copy is limited to in-frame clones, with some not included. The sample consists of around 93,000 clones, 87% of them appearing once. Sequencing input: peripheral blood. The chain employs TRBV6-5 and TRBJ1-3, with 7 bases aligning to TRBD1. The TCR sequence derives from a human donor in a cohort sampled during active COVID-19. The CDR3 reads CATETGLGGNTIYF. CDR3 nucleotide sequence: TGTGCCACAGAGACAGGGCTTGGTGGAAACACCATATATTTT.